This T cell receptor (beta chain) appears in the sequencing data of a study of brain metastases from non-small cell lung cancer. The repertoire was sequenced with immunoSEQ multiplex PCR; TCRdb's copy has only in-frame clones and lacks some. The sample holds about 1,300 clones, around four fifths seen once. Germline V CDR1 and CDR2: LNHNV, YYDKDF (reference sequence). J lost 4 bases, V lost 1 base, and 3 bases had no gene match. There are 15 residues in the CDR3. The sequenced material came from tumor-adjacent normal tissue. This receptor was obtained from a donor at least 40 years old with non-small cell lung cancer. This chain connects TRBV15 to TRBJ2-2; 7 bases are shared with TRBD1. Here the CDR3 DNA reads TGTGCCACCAGCAGAGGTGGGACAGCCACCGGGGAGCTGTTTTTT. Encoded protein: CATSRGGTATGELFF.